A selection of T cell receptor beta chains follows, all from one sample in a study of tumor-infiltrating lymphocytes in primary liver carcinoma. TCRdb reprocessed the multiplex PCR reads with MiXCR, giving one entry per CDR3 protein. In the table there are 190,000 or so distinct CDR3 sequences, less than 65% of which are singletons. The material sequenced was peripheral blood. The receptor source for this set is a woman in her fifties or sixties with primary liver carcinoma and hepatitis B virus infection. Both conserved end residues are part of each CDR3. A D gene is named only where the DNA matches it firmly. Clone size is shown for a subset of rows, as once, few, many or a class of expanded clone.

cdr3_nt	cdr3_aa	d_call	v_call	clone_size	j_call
TGTGCCAGCAGTTTTGTCATGGGAATTAGGAATGAGCAGTTCTTC	CASSFVMGIRNEQFF	NA	TRBV28	NA	TRBJ2-1
TGTGCCAGCAGCCCATTATTTGAAGCTTTCTTT	CASSPLFEAFF	NA	TRBV7-9	many	TRBJ1-1
TGTGCCAACAGCCAAATGAGCGGGAAGCGGTACAATGAGCAGTTCTTC	CANSQMSGKRYNEQFF	TRBD2	TRBV14	once	TRBJ2-1
TGTGCCTGGAGTAAGGGGGGGCACCAAGAGACCCAGTACTTC	CAWSKGGHQETQYF	NA	TRBV30	once	TRBJ2-5
TGTGCCAGCAGTCAAAGCAGGGGGAACGAGCAGCTCTTC	CASSQSRGNEQLF	TRBD1	TRBV14	NA	TRBJ2-1
TGTGCCAGCAGTCCACAGACAGGGACAGGAGGGGGCTACGAGCAGTACTTC	CASSPQTGTGGGYEQYF	TRBD1	TRBV11-2	few	TRBJ2-7
TGTGCCGACAGCCGGGACCCCCGGGTAACTGAAGCTTTCTTT	CADSRDPRVTEAFF	NA	TRBV11-1	NA	TRBJ1-1
TGTGCCAGCAGTTTAATCCGGCAACAAGCTTTCTTT	CASSLIRQQAFF	NA	TRBV28	NA	TRBJ1-1
TGCGCCAGCATCCCTGTATCTGGACAAAACTCTGGGGCCAACGTCCTGACTTTC	CASIPVSGQNSGANVLTF	NA	TRBV5-1	NA	TRBJ2-6
TGTACCAGCAGCTGGGGGGCCGACTACACCTTC	CTSSWGADYTF	NA	TRBV11-2	NA	TRBJ1-2
TGTGCCAGCACCTACCCCACCGGGACTAGCGAGAGGGGTAATGAGCAGTTCTTC	CASTYPTGTSERGNEQFF	TRBD2	TRBV11-2	NA	TRBJ2-1
TGTGCCAGCAGCAGAATACCGGGACTAGCGGTCGGGGCCTACGAGCAGTACTTC	CASSRIPGLAVGAYEQYF	TRBD2	TRBV13	few	TRBJ2-7
TGCATCGTCCACCCGGCTAACGGGACGTCCCGAACGAGTGCGCAGTTCTTC	CIVHPANGTSRTSAQFF	NA	TRBV29-1	NA	TRBJ2-1
TGTACCAGCAGTTACTCGAGTGCCGCCGGGGCCAACGTCCCGACTTTC	CTSSYSSAAGANVPTF	NA	TRBV6-5	NA	TRBJ2-6
TGCGCCAGCAGCAAGGGACTAGCGATTTACGAGCAGTACTTC	CASSKGLAIYEQYF	TRBD2	TRBV4-1	many	TRBJ2-7
TGTGCCAGCAGCCAAGCCACTGGCTACACCTTC	CASSQATGYTF	NA	TRBV3-1	NA	TRBJ1-2
TGCGCCAGCAGCGGATGGACTAGCGGGACCTCCAAAGGCACAGATACGCAGTATTTT	CASSGWTSGTSKGTDTQYF	TRBD2	TRBV5-1	few	TRBJ2-3
TGTGTCAGCAGCCTACAGGGACTCACTGAAGCTTTCTTC	CVSSLQGLTEAFF	NA	TRBV6-6	NA	TRBJ1-1
TGCGGCATCTGGACAGGGGACGGTTCACCCCTCCACTTT	CGIWTGDGSPLHF	TRBD1	TRBV29-1	NA	TRBJ1-6
TGTGCCAGCAGCGACCGGGCCTTAAAGTGGTACTTC	CASSDRALKWYF	NA	TRBV2	NA	TRBJ2-7
TGTGCCAGCACGAGGGGGACTGCGAACAATGAGCAGTTCTTC	CASTRGTANNEQFF	NA	TRBV7-8	many	TRBJ2-1
TGTGCCATCAGTGAGTCGCCTACTTTTTCTAAGACCTACGAGCAGTACTTC	CAISESPTFSKTYEQYF	NA	TRBV10-3	NA	TRBJ2-7
TGTGCCAGCAAATTCGACAGGGTCTCCAATCAGCCCCAGCATTTT	CASKFDRVSNQPQHF	TRBD1	TRBV6-6	NA	TRBJ1-5
TGTGCCACCAGTGAGACTCAGGTGGGTGTAGAGACCCAGTACTTC	CATSETQVGVETQYF	NA	TRBV24-1	NA	TRBJ2-5
NA	CASSFDWGKGNEEFF	NA	TRBV11-2	NA	TRBJ2-1
TGCGCCAGCAGCCAAGAGGTTGGCGGAGGTTACGAGCAGTACTTC	CASSQEVGGGYEQYF	NA	TRBV4-1	NA	TRBJ2-7
TGTGCCAGCAGCCGGGACAGGGGGTCGGGCGAGCAGTACTTC	CASSRDRGSGEQYF	TRBD1	TRBV6-6	many	TRBJ2-7
TGTGCCACTGACCGGACTAGCGCCGACTACAAGCAGTACTTC	CATDRTSADYKQYF	TRBD2	TRBV28	NA	TRBJ2-7
TGTGCCAGCAGTAAGGGGGGTTCTAACTATGACTACACCTTC	CASSKGGSNYDYTF	NA	TRBV6-1	NA	TRBJ1-2
TGTGCCACCAGTGGGAGTACGGCTGGTAGATCTGGGGCCAACGTCCTGACTTTC	CATSGSTAGRSGANVLTF	NA	TRBV10-3	NA	TRBJ2-6
TGTGCCAGCAGCTTAGGACACGGGACAGGGCATCAAGAGACCCAGTACTTC	CASSLGHGTGHQETQYF	TRBD1	TRBV7-9	NA	TRBJ2-5
TGTGCCAGCAGCTTAGGGCAAGCGGGAGTGCGCAGCGGGGAGCTGGTTTTT	CASSLGQAGVRSGELVF	TRBD2	TRBV11-2	NA	TRBJ2-2
TGCAGCGTTGAAGGCGGGATCTCCTACAATGAGCAGTTCTTC	CSVEGGISYNEQFF	NA	TRBV29-1	many	TRBJ2-1
TGTGCCAGCAGGCGCCTTCCGGGAGTGACTTCACCCCTCCACTTT	CASRRLPGVTSPLHF	NA	TRBV6-5	NA	TRBJ1-6
TGTGCCAGCAGAAGACTCAGGGGGAGAAATGAAAAACTGTTTTTT	CASRRLRGRNEKLFF	TRBD1	TRBV11-2	NA	TRBJ1-4
TGCGCCAGCAGCTTGATCGGGACGGAATACAATGAGCAGTTCTTC	CASSLIGTEYNEQFF	NA	TRBV5-1	NA	TRBJ2-1
TGTGCCAGCAGTCCCCCCAACACCGGGGAGCTGTTTTTT	CASSPPNTGELFF	NA	TRBV12-3/TRBV12-4	many	TRBJ2-2
TGCGTCAGCAGCTTGGAGGCGGGCAGGGGTCAAGAGACCCAGTACTTC	CVSSLEAGRGQETQYF	NA	TRBV5-1	NA	TRBJ2-5
TGTGACAGCAGCCCCCTCCTCCTGGCGGGAATTTACAATGAGCAGTTCTTC	CDSSPLLLAGIYNEQFF	NA	TRBV11-2	NA	TRBJ2-1
TGTGCCAGCAGTTACACTCAGGCAAGTCAGCCCCAGCATTTT	CASSYTQASQPQHF	NA	TRBV6-2/TRBV6-3	NA	TRBJ1-5
TGTGCCAGCAGTTACCGCGGGACTAGCGGGAGAGGGAGCACAGATACGCAGTATTTT	CASSYRGTSGRGSTDTQYF	TRBD2	TRBV6-5	many	TRBJ2-3